Listed below are T cell receptor beta chains from one sample, sequenced in a study of blood T cell repertoires in COVID-19. This table comes from immunoSEQ multiplex PCR, and its TCRdb copy is limited to in-frame clones, with some not included. The sample carries 100,000 to 120,000 clones, 87% recorded once. The specimen was peripheral blood. These TCRs come from a human donor in a cohort sampled during active COVID-19. Both conserved end residues are part of each CDR3. The D gene is left open where the match is weak. Size is stated for part of the rows, as once, few or many counts, or as a class when the clone is expanded.

j_gene: TRBJ2-5; abundance: -; d_gene: TRBD1; v_gene: TRBV3-1/TRBV3-2; CDR3aa: CASSPRGTDWVGVETQYF; CDR3nt: TGTGCCAGCAGCCCCAGGGGGACCGACTGGGTGGGAGTGGAGACCCAGTACTTC
j_gene: TRBJ2-1; abundance: -; d_gene: TRBD1; v_gene: TRBV7-9; CDR3aa: CASSHLPGQGDNEQFF; CDR3nt: TGTGCCAGCAGCCACCTTCCCGGACAGGGAGACAATGAGCAGTTCTTC
j_gene: TRBJ2-1; abundance: -; d_gene: TRBD2; v_gene: TRBV6-5; CDR3aa: CASSYGLAGNNEQFF; CDR3nt: TGTGCCAGCAGTTACGGACTAGCGGGTAACAATGAGCAGTTCTTC
j_gene: TRBJ2-3; abundance: -; d_gene: -; v_gene: TRBV4-1; CDR3aa: CASSQEAGVYTQYF; CDR3nt: TGCGCTAGCAGCCAAGAGGCAGGGGTTTATACGCAGTATTTT
j_gene: TRBJ2-3; abundance: -; d_gene: -; v_gene: TRBV18; CDR3aa: CASSPSQEDTDTQYF; CDR3nt: TGTGCCAGCTCACCAAGCCAGGAGGACACAGATACGCAGTATTTT
j_gene: TRBJ2-5; abundance: -; d_gene: -; v_gene: TRBV15; CDR3aa: CATSRERLGRETQYF; CDR3nt: TGTGCCACCAGCAGAGAGCGGTTAGGTCGGGAGACCCAGTACTTC
j_gene: TRBJ2-7; abundance: once; d_gene: -; v_gene: TRBV27; CDR3aa: CASRLEGVGEQYF; CDR3nt: TGTGCCAGCAGGCTAGAAGGAGTCGGGGAGCAGTACTTC
j_gene: TRBJ2-1; abundance: -; d_gene: TRBD2; v_gene: TRBV28; CDR3aa: CASSFSSSGNNEQFF; CDR3nt: TGTGCCAGCAGTTTCTCGTCTAGCGGGAACAATGAGCAGTTCTTC
j_gene: TRBJ2-5; abundance: -; d_gene: TRBD2; v_gene: TRBV6-2/TRBV6-3; CDR3aa: CASSYGGAGGGGVTQYF; CDR3nt: TGTGCCAGCAGTTACGGAGGAGCGGGAGGCGGTGGGGTGACCCAGTACTTC
j_gene: TRBJ1-1; abundance: once; d_gene: -; v_gene: TRBV19; CDR3aa: CASSIPGSYTEAFF; CDR3nt: TGTGCCAGTAGTATTCCGGGGAGTTACACTGAAGCTTTCTTT
j_gene: TRBJ2-5; abundance: -; d_gene: TRBD2; v_gene: TRBV18; CDR3aa: CASSPQRMAGGRQETQYF; CDR3nt: TGTGCCAGCTCACCACAGCGAATGGCGGGGGGCCGCCAAGAGACCCAGTACTTC
j_gene: TRBJ1-1; abundance: once; d_gene: -; v_gene: TRBV30; CDR3aa: CAWISRIRGTEAFF; CDR3nt: TGTGCCTGGATCTCACGGATCAGGGGCACTGAAGCTTTCTTT
j_gene: TRBJ1-6; abundance: -; d_gene: TRBD1; v_gene: TRBV9; CDR3aa: CASSSTGGNNSPLHF; CDR3nt: TGTGCCAGCAGCTCAACAGGGGGTAATAATTCACCCCTCCACTTT
j_gene: TRBJ2-3; abundance: -; d_gene: TRBD2; v_gene: TRBV6-5; CDR3aa: CASSRTSGSRDTQYF; CDR3nt: TGTGCCAGCAGTCGGACTAGCGGGAGTAGGGATACGCAGTATTTT
j_gene: TRBJ1-1; abundance: -; d_gene: -; v_gene: TRBV28; CDR3aa: CASSTPVLSAEAFF; CDR3nt: TGTGCCAGCAGTACCCCGGTCCTAAGCGCTGAAGCTTTCTTT
j_gene: TRBJ2-1; abundance: -; d_gene: TRBD2; v_gene: TRBV28; CDR3aa: CASKREGGSYNEQFF; CDR3nt: TGTGCCAGCAAGCGGGAGGGGGGCTCCTACAATGAGCAGTTCTTC
j_gene: TRBJ2-1; abundance: once; d_gene: -; v_gene: TRBV5-1; CDR3aa: CASSLGLASYNEQFF; CDR3nt: TGCGCCAGCAGCTTGGGCCTAGCGTCCTACAATGAGCAGTTCTTC
j_gene: TRBJ2-7; abundance: -; d_gene: TRBD1; v_gene: TRBV5-1; CDR3aa: CASSSQGAHEQYF; CDR3nt: TGCGCCAGCAGCTCACAGGGGGCTCACGAGCAGTACTTC
j_gene: TRBJ1-1; abundance: -; d_gene: TRBD1; v_gene: TRBV6-6; CDR3aa: CASSPPGTDEQAEAFF; CDR3nt: TGTGCCAGCAGTCCTCCCGGGACAGATGAACAAGCTGAAGCTTTCTTT
j_gene: TRBJ2-3; abundance: -; d_gene: -; v_gene: TRBV21-1; CDR3aa: CASSKGTTSGDDTSTDTQYF; CDR3nt: TGTGCCAGCAGCAAAGGAACGACTAGCGGAGACGATACGAGCACAGATACGCAGTATTTT
j_gene: TRBJ2-7; abundance: -; d_gene: -; v_gene: TRBV28; CDR3aa: CASSLPSIYEQYF; CDR3nt: TGTGCCAGCAGTTTACCTAGCATCTACGAGCAGTACTTC
j_gene: TRBJ2-1; abundance: -; d_gene: TRBD1; v_gene: TRBV7-9; CDR3aa: CASSIGQGPYRSEQFF; CDR3nt: TGTGCCAGCAGCATAGGACAGGGGCCCTACCGGTCCGAGCAGTTCTTC
j_gene: TRBJ2-2; abundance: -; d_gene: TRBD1; v_gene: TRBV29-1; CDR3aa: CSVVEGQWHTGELFF; CDR3nt: TGCAGCGTTGTTGAGGGACAGTGGCACACCGGGGAGCTGTTTTTT
j_gene: TRBJ2-3; abundance: -; d_gene: TRBD2; v_gene: TRBV5-1; CDR3aa: CASSPTSGRAADTQYF; CDR3nt: TGCGCCAGCTCCCCTACTAGCGGGAGGGCCGCAGATACGCAGTATTTT
j_gene: TRBJ2-7; abundance: -; d_gene: TRBD2; v_gene: TRBV25-1; CDR3aa: CARTWGTSGGEQYF; CDR3nt: TGTGCCAGAACGTGGGGGACTAGCGGGGGCGAGCAGTACTTC
j_gene: TRBJ1-5; abundance: -; d_gene: TRBD1; v_gene: TRBV6-5; CDR3aa: CASSSGQNSNQPQHF; CDR3nt: TGTGCCAGCAGCTCGGGACAGAATAGCAATCAGCCCCAGCATTTT
j_gene: TRBJ2-7; abundance: -; d_gene: TRBD1; v_gene: TRBV7-9; CDR3aa: CASSSAGGHHEQYF; CDR3nt: TGTGCCAGCAGCTCCGCAGGGGGCCACCACGAGCAGTACTTC
j_gene: TRBJ2-3; abundance: -; d_gene: TRBD1; v_gene: TRBV6-1; CDR3aa: CASSDVDRGDTQYF; CDR3nt: TGTGCCAGCAGTGACGTGGACAGGGGCGATACGCAGTATTTT
j_gene: TRBJ2-4; abundance: -; d_gene: -; v_gene: TRBV7-9; CDR3aa: CASSPDSHQYF; CDR3nt: TGTGCCAGCAGCCCGGACAGCCATCAGTACTTC